Shown below are 14 T cell receptor beta chains from a single sample sequenced in a study of breast tumors, draining lymph nodes, adjacent tissues. Samples came from axillary lymph nodes draining the breast cancer. One entry per CDR3 protein results from TCRdb running MiXCR on the multiplex PCR reads. The sample yields under 250,000 distinct CDR3 sequences, about 32% seen once. The sequenced material came from axillary lymph node tissue. The receptors shown here come from a female donor with breast cancer. Some clones in this sample may be carry-over from other donors' samples.

The rearrangement joins TRBV25-1 to TRBJ2-1; 12 bases align to TRBD2. The V and J ends lost 4 bases and 1 base, in that order; junction bases with no gene match: 5. This CDR3 is built from 17 residues. Per the germline V gene, CDR1 is MGHDK and CDR2 is SYGVNS. The CDR3, as DNA: TGTGCCAGCAGTGCGTGGACTAGCGGGACTTCCTACAATGAGCAGTTCTTC. Residues: CASSAWTSGTSYNEQFF.

The sample holds many counts of this clonotype. J is TRBJ1-5 and V is TRBV2; D not resolved. Trimming took off 3 bases at V and 3 bases at J, with 9 bases between the two ends. CDR3 size: 14 residues. Germline V gene sequence: CDR1 SNHLY, CDR2 FYNNEI. The CDR3 sequence: CASSDSNDNQPQHF. The CDR3 DNA reads as TGTGCCAGCAGTGATAGTAACGACAATCAGCCCCAGCATTTT.

This clonotype appeared a single time. The final CDR3 position lacks the conserved phenylalanine or tryptophan, pointing to a likely read error. V usage is TRBV7-8 and J usage is TRBJ1-1, with D tentatively TRBD1 (5 bases). CDR3 length equals 14 residues. Trimming took 0 bases from V and 2 from J, leaving 7 bases between them. Germline lookup yields CDR1 SGHVS and CDR2 FQNEAQ. The CDR3 region has the DNA TGTGCCAGCAGCTTAGCGGGGGGAAACACTGAAGCTTTCCTT. It translates to CASSLAGGNTEAFL.

This clonotype was detected a few times. The chain joins TRBV12-3 or TRBV12-4 to TRBJ1-1; 7 bases fit TRBD1. This CDR3 comprises 14 residues. V shed 7 bases, J shed 6 bases, and the junction held 11 bases outside the gene matches. The CDR3 here is CASTLTGNMAEAFF. CDR3 in DNA: TGTGCCAGCACCCTGACAGGGAATATGGCTGAAGCTTTCTTT.

This clonotype was counted between two and nine times. A much larger clone sits a single nucleotide away, making a read error possible. This sequence joins TRBV20-1 and TRBJ2-3; no definite D call. Germline V CDR1 and CDR2: DFQATT, SNEGSKA (reference sequence). This CDR3 region has 12 residues. CDR3 in amino acids: CSAKVLTDTPYF. The CDR3 DNA reads TGCAGTGCCAAGGTCCTCACAGATACGCCGTATTTT.

This clonotype was seen ten or more times. This rearrangement joins TRBV2 to TRBJ2-3; D possibly corresponds to TRBD2 (5 bases). From germline, CDR1 is SNHLY and CDR2 FYNNEI. V was pared by 8 bases and J by 0 bases, with 12 bases between. This CDR3 region has 14 residues. CDR3 region: CASWLAVSTDTQYF. The DNA of the CDR3 is TGTGCCAGCTGGCTAGCAGTTAGCACAGATACGCAGTATTTT.

This clonotype was observed many times. This chain uses TRBV11-2 with TRBJ1-2, with 7 nucleotides matching TRBD1. Germline V gene lookup returns CDR1 SGHAT and CDR2 FQNNGV. Trimming removed 5 bases from V and 4 bases from J; junction bases left unmatched: 7. The CDR3 covers 14 residues. CDR3 region: CASSRGQISYGYTF. DNA of the CDR3: TGTGCCAGCAGCCGGGGACAGATTTCCTATGGCTACACCTTC.

This clonotype was counted ten times or more. V and J are TRBV2 and TRBJ2-1; TRBD2 matches at 13 bases. V shed 7 bases, J shed 15 bases, and the junction held 15 bases outside the gene matches. CDR3 length: 15 amino acids. Per germline, CDR1 SNHLY and CDR2 FYNNEI. CDR3 amino acids: CASMGAGTSGATRFF. The CDR3 region has the DNA TGTGCCAGCATGGGTGCCGGGACTAGCGGGGCCACCCGGTTCTTC.

This clonotype has a count of ten or more. One junction end disagrees with the germline gene, perhaps due to a read error. The chain is built from TRBV10-1 and TRBJ2-3; the match to TRBD2 covers 8 bases. CDR1 and CDR2 from the germline V gene are WNHNN and SYGVQD (reference sequence). The CDR3 loop spans 14 amino acids. The CDR3 DNA follows: TGTGCCAGCAGCGCCACCGAGCGGGGGGATACGCAGTATTTT. It encodes CASSATERGDTQYF.

Only one count was recorded for this clonotype. This rearrangement joins TRBV6-2 or TRBV6-3 to TRBJ1-2, with D unresolved. V was cut by 8 bases and J by 6 bases, with 16 bases left in between. CDR1 and CDR2 (germline): MNHEY, SVGEGT. There are 13 residues in the CDR3. The CDR3 DNA reads as TGTGCCAGCGAGCGAAAGGCCAAAGATGGCTACACCTTC. Translation gives CASERKAKDGYTF.

This clonotype has just one count. The rearrangement uses TRBV7-9 and TRBJ1-4, with D perhaps TRBD1 (5 bases). The V end lost 10 bases, the J end lost 9 bases, and 24 bases lay between the germline ends. This CDR3 contains 15 residues. The V gene's germline CDR1 is SEHNR and CDR2 FQNEAQ (reference sequence). The DNA of the CDR3 is TGTGCCACAAAGGGACTAACCTCACACCGCCAAAAACTGTTTTTT. Its protein product is CATKGLTSHRQKLFF. Full variable domain (remainder filled in from reference TRBV7-9 and TRBJ1-4): DTGVSQNPRHKITKRGQNVTFRCDPISEHNRLYWYRQTLGQGPEFLTYFQNEAQLEKSRLLSDRFSAERPKGSFSTLEIQRTEQGDSAMYLCATKGLTSHRQKLFFGSGTQLSVL.

This clonotype was seen many times. The chain combines TRBV20-1 with TRBJ1-2; 8 bases agree with TRBD1. Trimming removed 5 bases from V and 8 bases from J; junction bases left unmatched: 16. Germline loops: CDR1 DFQATT, CDR2 SNEGSKA (reference sequence). The CDR3 is 15 residues long. The CDR3 DNA reads TGCAGTGCTTCTAAAATCTACCAGGGGGCGCGGGGCTACACCTTC. The encoded protein is CSASKIYQGARGYTF.

This clonotype was seen ten or more times. This sequence joins TRBV10-3 and TRBJ2-7, with D perhaps TRBD2 (5 bases). The CDR3 runs to 14 residues. The ends were cut back, 4 bases at V and 5 bases at J, with 15 bases in the middle. The germline V gene has CDR1 ENHRY and CDR2 SYGVKD. The CDR3 DNA reads as TGTGCCATCAGTGTAGGAGGCCGTTCGGACGAGCAGTACTTC. It translates to CAISVGGRSDEQYF.

This clonotype was seen ten or more times. J is TRBJ2-6 and V is TRBV5-4, with D possibly matching TRBD2 (5 bases). V was trimmed by 5 bases and J by 3 bases, leaving 12 bases between them. CDR1 SGHNT and CDR2 YYREEE come from the germline V gene (reference sequence). This CDR3 region has 15 residues. As DNA, the CDR3 is TGTGCCAGCAGTCCGAGGGTCGGTGGGGCCAACGTCCTGACTTTC. It encodes CASSPRVGGANVLTF.